One sample yielded the 20 T cell receptor beta chains listed below, sequenced in a study of T cells in Graves' hyperthyroidism and ophthalmopathy. RNA transcripts provided the source from which TCR beta CDR3 regions were amplified. HTBI primers were the set used in a first-round RT-PCR of the TCR CDR3. TCRdb recomputed calls from the multiplex PCR reads with MiXCR, one row per CDR3 protein. This sample has hundreds of thousands of distinct CDR3 sequences, with 16% found just once. The sequencing sample was made of blood. The receptors were sampled from a woman aged 18-30 years with Graves' hyperthyroidism.

Many counts were recorded for this clonotype. The chain recombines TRBV29-1 with TRBJ1-2, with D possibly matching TRBD1 (5 bases). The CDR3 loop spans 17 amino acids. Germline V lookup: CDR1 SQVTM, CDR2 ANQGSEA. Trimming left V 7 bases short and J 0 bases short, with 24 bases between. The CDR3 region has the DNA TGCAGCGCTACTATATTGGAGACAGTGAATACTAACTATGGCTACACCTTC. Encoded protein: CSATILETVNTNYGYTF.

The V gene is TRBV5-1, the J gene TRBJ2-1, with TRBD2 matching over 10 bases. Per germline, CDR1 SGHRS and CDR2 YFSETQ. The CDR3 extends over 16 amino acids. Losses at the gene ends were 0 bases for V and 6 bases for J; bases not matched to a gene: 6. The CDR3 spells CASSLAQLAGSNEQFF. The CDR3 DNA reads as TGCGCCAGCAGCTTGGCCCAACTAGCGGGAAGCAATGAGCAGTTCTTC.

The genes are TRBV19 and TRBJ1-2; D gene ambiguous. Deletions cut 3 bases from V and 4 bases from J, with 12 bases between. Germline V CDR1 and CDR2: LNHDA, SQIVND (reference sequence). This CDR3 is 14 amino acids long. The DNA of the CDR3 is TGTGCCAGTAGTATCGGTGGGTTCGTCTATGGCTACACCTTC. Translated, it gives CASSIGGFVYGYTF.

V is TRBV12-3 or TRBV12-4 and J is TRBJ2-1, with a tentative D call TRBD2 (6 bases). CDR3 length equals 15 residues. The V and J ends lost 7 bases and 5 bases respectively, with 18 bases between them. CDR3 in amino acids: CASNTGTSKDNEQFF. The CDR3 DNA sequence: TGTGCCAGCAATACGGGAACTAGCAAGGACAATGAGCAGTTCTTC.

This clonotype was observed at least ten times. J is TRBJ2-1 and V is TRBV20-1, with D unresolved. Trimming took 0 bases from V and 10 from J, leaving 16 bases between them. The CDR3 is 14 residues long. The germline CDR1 and CDR2 sequences are DFQATT and SNEGSKA (reference sequence). CDR3 sequence (DNA): TGCAGTGCTAGAGATCGCCACAAGACTTGGGAGCAGTTCTTC. Amino acid sequence: CSARDRHKTWEQFF.

The chain employs TRBV5-1 and TRBJ1-2; possibly TRBD1 for D (5 bases). V was cut by 6 bases and J by 2 bases, with 14 bases left in between. The CDR3 extends over 14 amino acids. Germline CDR1 SGHRS, CDR2 YFSETQ. The CDR3 DNA follows: TGCGCCAGCACCAATCAGCCAGGGAACTATGGCTACACCTTC. Its translation: CASTNQPGNYGYTF.

This clonotype was counted at least ten times. The V call is TRBV3-1, the J call TRBJ2-7; 8 bases agree with TRBD1. Germline trimming cut 4 bases from V and 6 bases from J; bases unmatched to any gene: 2. This CDR3 is 12 amino acids long. Germline V CDR1 and CDR2: LGHDT, YNNKEL (reference sequence). The CDR3 coding sequence is TGTGCCAGCAGCCCGACAGGGGCCGAGCAGTACTTC. Its protein is CASSPTGAEQYF.

V gene TRBV19 combines with J gene TRBJ1-1; no definite D call. V gave up 6 bases and J gave up 0 bases, with 8 bases separating them. Looked up from germline, CDR1 is LNHDA and CDR2 is SQIVND (reference sequence). CDR3 size: 13 residues. CDR3 sequence reads: CASSHPLNTEAFF. CDR3 DNA: TGTGCCAGTAGCCACCCACTGAACACTGAAGCTTTCTTT.

This clonotype was seen ten or more times. This chain connects TRBV20-1 to TRBJ1-5; D not certain. Trimming cost V 5 bases and J 7 bases, with 15 bases left between them. The V gene's germline CDR1 is DFQATT and CDR2 SNEGSKA (reference sequence). This CDR3 contains 13 residues. The CDR3 nucleotides read TGCAGTGCTGACGACGCTTCGGGGCAGCCCCAGCATTTT. Amino acids: CSADDASGQPQHF.

The V gene is TRBV6-5, the J gene TRBJ1-2; D call uncertain. This CDR3 contains 15 residues. V lost 0 bases to trimming and J lost 4 bases, with 12 bases between them. Germline V gene sequence: CDR1 MNHEY, CDR2 SVGAGI. CDR3 residues: CASSYSHRSVYGYTF. CDR3 sequence (DNA): TGTGCCAGCAGTTACTCGCACAGATCCGTCTATGGCTACACCTTC.

This sequence joins TRBV29-1 and TRBJ1-2, with 7 bases matching TRBD1. The germline V gene has CDR1 SQVTM and CDR2 ANQGSEA. This CDR3 contains 13 residues. The V and J ends lost 0 bases and 7 bases, in that order; junction bases with no gene match: 5. The CDR3 reads CSVEDPTGFGYTF. The CDR3 region has the DNA TGCAGCGTTGAAGATCCGACAGGGTTTGGCTACACCTTC.

Many counts were recorded for this clonotype. The chain recombines TRBV20-1 with TRBJ1-1; no clear D. Germline V gives CDR1 DFQATT, CDR2 SNEGSKA (reference sequence). This CDR3 comprises 14 residues. The V gene lost 3 bases and the J gene lost 3 bases, with 14 bases spanning the gap. The CDR3 nucleotides read TGCAGTGCTAGGCAGACCTTACTTGACACTGAAGCTTTCTTT. It is translated as CSARQTLLDTEAFF.

This clonotype turned up a few times. This chain joins TRBV12-3 or TRBV12-4 and TRBJ2-5; 9 nucleotides align to TRBD2. CDR3 length: 15 amino acids. V lost 2 bases to trimming and J lost 5 bases; unmatched junction nucleotides: 6. CDR3 nucleotides: TGTGCCAGCAGTTTACGTGCGGGAGGGGGGGAGACCCAGTACTTC. Translation gives CASSLRAGGGETQYF.

In its sample, this clonotype was seen many times. V usage is TRBV7-8 and J usage is TRBJ1-5; D is uncertain. V lost 3 bases and J 5 bases, leaving 5 bases between the germline ends. Germline-derived CDR1 and CDR2 are SGHVS and FQNEAQ. This CDR3 is built from 12 residues. CDR3 sequence reads: CASSLRDQPQHF. In DNA form, the CDR3 reads TGTGCCAGCAGCTTGAGGGATCAGCCCCAGCATTTT.

In its sample, this clonotype was seen many times. The chain has TRBV12-3 or TRBV12-4 and TRBJ2-7, with 15 positions matching TRBD2. The CDR3 spans 14 residues. Germline trimming cut 6 bases from V and 6 bases from J; bases unmatched to any gene: 3. The DNA of the CDR3 is TGTGCCAGCAGGGGACTAGCGGGAGGTGGCGAGCAGTACTTC. Translated, it gives CASRGLAGGGEQYF.

This clonotype was counted many times. The chain carries TRBV2 and TRBJ2-1; a possible D gene is TRBD2 (6 bases). The germline CDR1 and CDR2 sequences are SNHLY and FYNNEI. Trimming stripped 6 bases from V and 5 bases from J, with 8 bases between. This CDR3 contains 12 residues. The CDR3 sequence is CASRGLNNEQFF. CDR3 in DNA: TGTGCCAGCAGGGGACTTAACAATGAGCAGTTCTTC.

This clonotype has a count of ten or more. The rearrangement links TRBV28 to TRBJ2-1; possible D gene TRBD2, 5 bases. The CDR3 spans 21 residues. V was shortened by 6 bases and J by 0 bases, with 30 bases between the two germline ends. CDR1 and CDR2 from the germline V gene are MDHEN and SYDVKM. The CDR3 protein is CASSFPPLGRRTTSSYNEQFF. CDR3 DNA sequence: TGTGCCAGCAGCTTTCCGCCCCTAGGTCGGAGGACCACGAGCTCCTACAATGAGCAGTTCTTC.

This clonotype was seen at least ten times. The chain has TRBV7-9 and TRBJ2-3; D is perhaps TRBD1 or TRBD2 (5 bases each). The CDR3 spans 21 residues. Trimming took off 6 bases at V and 1 base at J, with 32 bases between the two ends. The germline CDR1 and CDR2 sequences are SEHNR and FQNEAQ (reference sequence). CDR3 nucleotides: TGTGCCAGCAGTTCACGACACCGCCGGGGCCCGAAATCAAGCGGCACAGATACGCAGTATTTT. This encodes CASSSRHRRGPKSSGTDTQYF.

Written as DNA, the CDR3 is TGCGCCAGCAGCTACGGGACAGGGCGGGAGACCCAGTACTTC. As protein: CASSYGTGRETQYF. The chain is built from TRBV5-1 and TRBJ2-5, with 9 positions matching TRBD1. J was trimmed by 5 bases and V by 3 bases; bases with no gene match: 5. The CDR3 spans 14 residues. Per germline, CDR1 SGHRS and CDR2 YFSETQ. Filled out from reference TRBV5-1 and TRBJ2-5, the complete variable domain reads KAGVTQTPRYLIKTRGQQVTLSCSPISGHRSVSWYQQTPGQGLQFLFEYFSETQRNKGNFPGRFSGRQFSNSRSEMNVSTLELGDSALYLCASSYGTGRETQYFGPGTRLLVL.

The rearrangement uses TRBV19 and TRBJ1-2; D possibly corresponds to TRBD1 (6 bases). CDR1 LNHDA and CDR2 SQIVND come from the germline V gene (reference sequence). V lost 4 bases and J lost 8, with 11 bases in between. The CDR3 runs to 12 residues. In nucleotides, the CDR3 is TGTGCCAGTAGTACACAGGGTGGAGGCTACACCTTC. It encodes CASSTQGGGYTF.